This TCR beta chain was sequenced for a study of T cell responses to AZD1222 COVID-19 vaccine. The CDR3 loop spans 13 amino acids. Germline V gene sequence: CDR1 KGHSH, CDR2 LQKENI. Trimming pared 5 bases from V and 4 bases from J, leaving 8 bases between. Clones were sequenced by immunoSEQ multiplex PCR, and TCRdb holds only the in-frame ones, with some missing. Among about 180,000 clones listed, 94% were seen once. The sequence was collected from an adult who received the AZD1222 COVID-19 vaccine. V and J are TRBV18 and TRBJ1-4, with a tentative D call TRBD1 (5 bases). The sample in question was peripheral blood, obtained 28 days after the second AZD1222 dose. In DNA, the CDR3 is TGTGCCAGCTCATTGGGACTTAATGAAAAACTGTTTTTT. It specifies CASSLGLNEKLFF.